The rows below give T cell receptor beta chains drawn from one sample of a study of shared clonotypes between healthy human individuals. Data came from immunoSEQ multiplex PCR; TCRdb stores just in-frame clones and leaves some out. The table lists 850,000 to 1,200,000 clones, about 74% of them singletons. Sequenced sample: memory CD4+ T cells sorted from blood. These receptors came from a man younger than 30 in good health. Both conserved end residues are part of each CDR3. The D gene is left open where the match is weak. Size is stated for part of the rows, as once, few or many counts, or as a class when the clone is expanded.

clone_size: .
v_call: TRBV13
d_call: .
j_call: TRBJ1-5
cdr3_nt: TGTGCCAGCAGCCTCGGACACGTTGTCGAGCCCCAGCATTTT
cdr3_aa: CASSLGHVVEPQHF

clone_size: .
v_call: TRBV19
d_call: .
j_call: TRBJ2-3
cdr3_nt: TGTGCCACCCAACCAGGGACTCACACAGATACGCAGTATTTT
cdr3_aa: CATQPGTHTDTQYF

clone_size: .
v_call: TRBV11-2
d_call: .
j_call: TRBJ1-3
cdr3_nt: TGTGCCAGCAGCTTTTGGGGAAACACCATATATTTT
cdr3_aa: CASSFWGNTIYF

clone_size: .
v_call: TRBV4-3
d_call: TRBD2
j_call: TRBJ2-1
cdr3_nt: TGCGCCAGCAGCCAAGTAATCCAGCGGGAGATGAACGAGCAGTTCTTC
cdr3_aa: CASSQVIQREMNEQFF

clone_size: .
v_call: TRBV5-1
d_call: TRBD2
j_call: TRBJ2-2
cdr3_nt: TGCGCCAGCAGCCCTGGGACTAGCGGGAGGACCGGGGAGCTGTTTTTT
cdr3_aa: CASSPGTSGRTGELFF

clone_size: .
v_call: TRBV30
d_call: TRBD2
j_call: TRBJ2-1
cdr3_nt: TGTGCCTGGAGTGAACTCGGTAGCGGGGCCCAGTTCTTC
cdr3_aa: CAWSELGSGAQFF

clone_size: .
v_call: TRBV29-1
d_call: .
j_call: TRBJ2-5
cdr3_nt: TGCAGCGTTGAAGTATCTGGGGCGGGGGAGACCCAGTACTTC
cdr3_aa: CSVEVSGAGETQYF

clone_size: .
v_call: TRBV7-2
d_call: TRBD1
j_call: TRBJ2-7
cdr3_nt: TGTGCCAGCAGCCAACAACAGGGGAACGAGCAGTACTTC
cdr3_aa: CASSQQQGNEQYF

clone_size: .
v_call: TRBV19
d_call: TRBD2
j_call: TRBJ2-4
cdr3_nt: TGTGCCAGTAGCCAGACTAGCGGGGGGAACATTCAGTACTTC
cdr3_aa: CASSQTSGGNIQYF

clone_size: .
v_call: TRBV28
d_call: TRBD1
j_call: TRBJ1-1
cdr3_nt: TGTGCCAGCAGTTTAGGCCCCGGGACAGGGAACACTGAAGCTTTCTTT
cdr3_aa: CASSLGPGTGNTEAFF

clone_size: .
v_call: TRBV6-5
d_call: .
j_call: TRBJ2-7
cdr3_nt: TGTGCCAGCACCCTCTTCGGGGAGCAGTACTTC
cdr3_aa: CASTLFGEQYF

clone_size: .
v_call: TRBV27
d_call: .
j_call: TRBJ2-1
cdr3_nt: TGTGCCAGCAGTTTAACTCCTCCTGGGGCCTGGAGCTCCTACAATGAGCAGTTCTTC
cdr3_aa: CASSLTPPGAWSSYNEQFF

clone_size: .
v_call: TRBV21-1
d_call: .
j_call: TRBJ1-4
cdr3_nt: TGTGCCGCTGGGGGGGGCAAACTGTTTTTT
cdr3_aa: CAAGGGKLFF

clone_size: .
v_call: TRBV7-9
d_call: .
j_call: TRBJ2-3
cdr3_nt: TGTGCCAGCAGCTTGGCACTGGGGGCAGATACGCAGTATTTT
cdr3_aa: CASSLALGADTQYF

clone_size: .
v_call: TRBV7-2
d_call: .
j_call: TRBJ2-1
cdr3_nt: TGTGCCAGCAGCTTGCCCTCCCGAGAGCAGTTCTTC
cdr3_aa: CASSLPSREQFF

clone_size: .
v_call: TRBV10-1
d_call: .
j_call: TRBJ2-5
cdr3_nt: TGCGCCAGCAGTGACCTCGCGGGATACAGGGGCCTTCCAGAGACCCAGTACTTC
cdr3_aa: CASSDLAGYRGLPETQYF

clone_size: .
v_call: TRBV7-2
d_call: .
j_call: TRBJ2-2
cdr3_nt: TGTGCCAGCAGCCTCCAGACAGGGAACACCGGGGAGCTGTTTTTT
cdr3_aa: CASSLQTGNTGELFF

clone_size: .
v_call: TRBV28
d_call: .
j_call: TRBJ1-1
cdr3_nt: TGTGCCAGCAGTTTATTACACACTGAAGCTTTCTTT
cdr3_aa: CASSLLHTEAFF

clone_size: .
v_call: TRBV2
d_call: .
j_call: TRBJ1-1
cdr3_nt: TGTGCCAGCAGTGAAAGTGGGGGGTTCACTGAAGCTTTCTTT
cdr3_aa: CASSESGGFTEAFF

clone_size: .
v_call: TRBV5-1
d_call: TRBD2
j_call: TRBJ2-5
cdr3_nt: TGCGCCAGCAGCTTCGGGGGGGCCGAGACCCAGTACTTC
cdr3_aa: CASSFGGAETQYF

clone_size: .
v_call: TRBV5-4
d_call: .
j_call: TRBJ1-6
cdr3_nt: TGTGCCAGCAGCTTGCGCGCCTCCCCGGATTCACCCCTCCACTTT
cdr3_aa: CASSLRASPDSPLHF

clone_size: .
v_call: TRBV7-9
d_call: .
j_call: TRBJ2-7
cdr3_nt: TGTGCCAGCACAAATCAGCGGCAACCCTACGAGCAGTACTTC
cdr3_aa: CASTNQRQPYEQYF

clone_size: few
v_call: TRBV7-2
d_call: TRBD2
j_call: TRBJ2-3
cdr3_nt: TGTGCCAGCAGCGACCGGGACTACACAGATACGCAGTATTTT
cdr3_aa: CASSDRDYTDTQYF

clone_size: .
v_call: TRBV6-5
d_call: .
j_call: TRBJ1-1
cdr3_nt: TGTGCCAGCAGTTACTTGCATTTGAACACTGAAGCTTTCTTT
cdr3_aa: CASSYLHLNTEAFF

clone_size: .
v_call: TRBV5-1
d_call: .
j_call: TRBJ1-3
cdr3_nt: TGCGCCAGCAGCTTGGGACCAGGGATCCCTGGAAACACCATATATTTT
cdr3_aa: CASSLGPGIPGNTIYF

clone_size: .
v_call: TRBV7-2
d_call: .
j_call: TRBJ2-1
cdr3_nt: TGTGCCAGCAGCTTAGGCTTGAGGGGGGGTTCCCATGAGCAGTTCTTC
cdr3_aa: CASSLGLRGGSHEQFF

clone_size: once
v_call: TRBV5-4
d_call: .
j_call: TRBJ1-3
cdr3_nt: TGTGCCAGCAGCGCGGACAGTGCTTACTCTGGAAACACCATATATTTT
cdr3_aa: CASSADSAYSGNTIYF

clone_size: .
v_call: TRBV11-2
d_call: .
j_call: TRBJ1-3
cdr3_nt: TGTGCCAGCAGCTTAGTAGTGGGCCGAGGCACTGGAAACACCATATATTTT
cdr3_aa: CASSLVVGRGTGNTIYF

clone_size: .
v_call: TRBV5-1
d_call: .
j_call: TRBJ2-5
cdr3_nt: TGCGCCAGCAGCTTGTTCCCACAAGAGACCCAGTACTTC
cdr3_aa: CASSLFPQETQYF

clone_size: .
v_call: TRBV29-1
d_call: .
j_call: TRBJ2-5
cdr3_nt: TGCAGCGTTGGCCCAGAGACCCAGTACTTC
cdr3_aa: CSVGPETQYF

clone_size: .
v_call: TRBV28
d_call: .
j_call: TRBJ1-2
cdr3_nt: TGTGCCAGCAGGCGTACAAGATCGTTCTATGGCTACACCTTC
cdr3_aa: CASRRTRSFYGYTF

clone_size: few
v_call: TRBV19
d_call: .
j_call: TRBJ2-7
cdr3_nt: TGTGCCAGTAGTACCCGGGACGGAGCCTACGAGCAGTACTTC
cdr3_aa: CASSTRDGAYEQYF

clone_size: .
v_call: TRBV6-6
d_call: .
j_call: TRBJ1-5
cdr3_nt: TGTGCCAGCAGCCCTGAGAGGTATGGCAATCAGCCCCAGCATTTT
cdr3_aa: CASSPERYGNQPQHF

clone_size: .
v_call: TRBV4-3
d_call: .
j_call: TRBJ1-2
cdr3_nt: TGCGCCAGCAGCCCGGGACACCTAAATCCTGGCTACACCTTC
cdr3_aa: CASSPGHLNPGYTF

clone_size: .
v_call: TRBV25-1
d_call: TRBD2
j_call: TRBJ2-3
cdr3_nt: TGTGCCAGCAGTGGACCCCTGACTAGCGTCCTCACAGATACGCAGTATTTT
cdr3_aa: CASSGPLTSVLTDTQYF

clone_size: .
v_call: TRBV10-1
d_call: .
j_call: TRBJ1-1
cdr3_nt: TGCGCCAGCAGTGAATCCGGGATGTACACTGAAGCTTTCTTT
cdr3_aa: CASSESGMYTEAFF

clone_size: .
v_call: TRBV6-1
d_call: .
j_call: TRBJ2-2
cdr3_nt: TGTGCCAGCAGTGTATTCGAGGCAGCGAACACCGGGGAGCTGTTTTTT
cdr3_aa: CASSVFEAANTGELFF

clone_size: .
v_call: TRBV10-1
d_call: .
j_call: TRBJ1-5
cdr3_nt: TGCGCCAGCAGTGACCCTGGAAAGGATAGCAATCAGCCCCAGCATTTT
cdr3_aa: CASSDPGKDSNQPQHF

clone_size: .
v_call: TRBV5-1
d_call: TRBD1
j_call: TRBJ2-2
cdr3_nt: TGCGCCAGCAGCTCCCTTTGGACAGGGGCGAACACCGGGGAGCTGTTTTTT
cdr3_aa: CASSSLWTGANTGELFF

clone_size: .
v_call: TRBV30
d_call: .
j_call: TRBJ1-1
cdr3_nt: TGTGCCTGGAGCCCCCGGAGGGGGACTGAAGCTTTCTTT
cdr3_aa: CAWSPRRGTEAFF

clone_size: .
v_call: TRBV4-3
d_call: TRBD2
j_call: TRBJ2-1
cdr3_nt: TGCGCCAGCAGTCAAGAGGGACTATTCTCCTACAATGAGCAGTTCTTC
cdr3_aa: CASSQEGLFSYNEQFF

clone_size: .
v_call: TRBV15
d_call: .
j_call: TRBJ1-2
cdr3_nt: TGTGCCACCAGCCGTTCAGGGTTTACGGACTATGGCTACACCTTC
cdr3_aa: CATSRSGFTDYGYTF

clone_size: .
v_call: TRBV15
d_call: .
j_call: TRBJ1-1
cdr3_nt: TGTGCCACCAGCAGCCCCTGGGAGGGCGGTACTGAAGCTTTCTTT
cdr3_aa: CATSSPWEGGTEAFF

clone_size: .
v_call: TRBV6-1
d_call: TRBD1
j_call: TRBJ1-5
cdr3_nt: TGTGCCAGCAGTGGCCCCGGGACAGAGAGCAATCAGCCCCAGCATTTT
cdr3_aa: CASSGPGTESNQPQHF

clone_size: .
v_call: TRBV19
d_call: .
j_call: TRBJ2-1
cdr3_nt: TGTGCCAGTAGTATAGAAGGACAGTCCTACAATGAGCAGTTCTTC
cdr3_aa: CASSIEGQSYNEQFF

clone_size: .
v_call: TRBV7-2
d_call: .
j_call: TRBJ2-3
cdr3_nt: TGTGCCAGCAGCTTACGGGGGCGTAGCACAGATACGCAGTATTTT
cdr3_aa: CASSLRGRSTDTQYF

clone_size: .
v_call: TRBV7-8
d_call: TRBD2
j_call: TRBJ2-1
cdr3_nt: TGTGCCAGCTCCCAGGGGACTAGCGGGTCCTACAATGAGCAGTTCTTC
cdr3_aa: CASSQGTSGSYNEQFF

clone_size: .
v_call: TRBV10-3
d_call: TRBD1
j_call: TRBJ1-5
cdr3_nt: TGTGCCATCACTCCGGGACAGAATCAGCCCCAGCATTTT
cdr3_aa: CAITPGQNQPQHF

clone_size: .
v_call: TRBV27
d_call: .
j_call: TRBJ1-2
cdr3_nt: TGTGCCAGCAGCCCATATGGCTACACCTTC
cdr3_aa: CASSPYGYTF

clone_size: .
v_call: TRBV5-1
d_call: .
j_call: TRBJ1-6
cdr3_nt: TGCGCCCGCCCGGGGTCACCCCTCCACTTT
cdr3_aa: CARPGSPLHF

clone_size: .
v_call: TRBV5-4
d_call: TRBD1
j_call: TRBJ1-1
cdr3_nt: TGTGCCAGCAGCCGACAGGGGGCGGTGAACACTGAAGCTTTCTTT
cdr3_aa: CASSRQGAVNTEAFF

clone_size: .
v_call: TRBV28
d_call: .
j_call: TRBJ1-5
cdr3_nt: TGTGCCAGCAGTTTGTATCTTGGCGATCAGCCCCAGCATTTT
cdr3_aa: CASSLYLGDQPQHF